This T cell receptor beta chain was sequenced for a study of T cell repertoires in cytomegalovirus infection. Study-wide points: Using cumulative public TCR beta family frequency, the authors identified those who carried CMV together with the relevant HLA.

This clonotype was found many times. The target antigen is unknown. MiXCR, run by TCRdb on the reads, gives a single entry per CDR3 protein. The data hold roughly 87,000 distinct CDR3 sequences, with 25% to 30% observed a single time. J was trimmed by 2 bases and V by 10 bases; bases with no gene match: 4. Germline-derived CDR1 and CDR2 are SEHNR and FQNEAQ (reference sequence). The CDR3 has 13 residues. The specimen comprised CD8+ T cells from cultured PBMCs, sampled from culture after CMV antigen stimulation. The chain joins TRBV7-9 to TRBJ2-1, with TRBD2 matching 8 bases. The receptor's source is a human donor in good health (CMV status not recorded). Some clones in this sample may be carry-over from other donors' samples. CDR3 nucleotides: TGTGCCAATACTAGCGGACCCTACAATGAGCAGTTCTTC. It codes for CANTSGPYNEQFF.